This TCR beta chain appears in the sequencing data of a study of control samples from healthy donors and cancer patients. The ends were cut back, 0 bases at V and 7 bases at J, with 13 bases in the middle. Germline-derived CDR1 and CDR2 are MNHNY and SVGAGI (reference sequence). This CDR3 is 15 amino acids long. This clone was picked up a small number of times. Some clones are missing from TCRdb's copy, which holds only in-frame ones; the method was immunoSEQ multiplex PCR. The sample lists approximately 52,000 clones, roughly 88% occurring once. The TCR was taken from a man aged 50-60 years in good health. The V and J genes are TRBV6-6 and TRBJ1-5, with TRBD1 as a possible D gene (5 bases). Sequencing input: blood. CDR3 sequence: CASSYSEGRAQPQHF. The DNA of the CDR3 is TGTGCCAGCAGTTACTCCGAGGGACGAGCACAGCCCCAGCATTTT.